These 29 T cell receptor beta chains were sequenced from one sample in a study of blood T cell repertoires in COVID-19. Generated by immunoSEQ multiplex PCR, the TCRdb table keeps only in-frame clones and is missing some. The table records about 97,000 clones, 65% to 85% of them present only once. The sample consisted of peripheral blood. Receptors were obtained from a man aged 60 to 75 with acute or convalescent COVID-19.

The CDR3: CASSLTGFNQPQHF. For the CDR3, the DNA is TGTGCCAGCAGCCTCACAGGGTTCAATCAGCCCCAGCATTTT. The genes are TRBV11-2 and TRBJ1-5, with a possible D match to TRBD1 (6 bases). The CDR3 has 14 residues. Germline values: CDR1 SGHAT, CDR2 FQNNGV. The V gene lost 5 bases and the J gene lost 3 bases, with 11 bases spanning the gap. Using reference TRBV11-2 and TRBJ1-5 for the parts outside the CDR3, the full variable domain is EAGVAQSPRYKIIEKRQSVAFWCNPISGHATLYWYQQILGQGPKLLIQFQNNGVVDDSQLPKDRFSAERLKGVDSTLKIQPAKLEDSAVYLCASSLTGFNQPQHFGDGTRLSIL.

In its sample, this clone was seen a few times. This rearrangement joins TRBV28 to TRBJ2-1, with 8 bases identical to TRBD2. CDR3 length equals 18 residues. V lost 5 bases to trimming and J lost 5 bases; unmatched junction nucleotides: 17. The germline V gene has CDR1 MDHEN and CDR2 SYDVKM. CDR3 DNA sequence: TGTGCCAGCAGTAGTCTAATGGGACGGGGGGGGCGCGACAATGAGCAGTTCTTC. Amino acid sequence: CASSSLMGRGGRDNEQFF. The whole variable domain, filled in from reference TRBV28 and TRBJ2-1, reads DVKVTQSSRYLVKRTGEKVFLECVQDMDHENMFWYRQDPGLGLRLIYFSYDVKMKEKGDIPEGYSVSREKKERFSLILESASTNQTSMYLCASSSLMGRGGRDNEQFFGPGTRLTVL.

This clone was picked up a small number of times. The rearrangement links TRBV5-1 to TRBJ2-2; 15 bases fit TRBD2. With 1 base clipped from V and 3 bases from J, the junction kept 1 base outside the gene matches. CDR1 is SGHRS, CDR2 YFSETQ, per germline. The CDR3 spans 17 residues. The DNA for the CDR3 is TGCGCCAGCAGCTTGTGGACTAGCGGGAGGGACACCGGGGAGCTGTTTTTT. Its protein product is CASSLWTSGRDTGELFF.

This chain links TRBV6-2 or TRBV6-3 with TRBJ2-7; the match to TRBD1 covers 10 bases. In germline, CDR1 is MNHEY, CDR2 SVGEGT. CDR3 length: 14 amino acids. The junction had 1 base not matched to a gene; V was cut back by 2 bases and J by 3 bases. The CDR3 coding sequence is TGTGCCAGCAGTTACCGGACAGGGGGCTACGAGCAGTACTTC. It specifies CASSYRTGGYEQYF.

This clone was seen a single time. The chain combines TRBV23-1 with TRBJ2-4; weak D call: TRBD1 (6 bases). TRBV23-1 is placed among ORFs of uncertain function. This CDR3 has 16 residues. V shed 6 bases and J shed 2 bases, with 17 bases lying between them. The CDR3 loop reads CASRLVGARPKNIQYF. DNA of the CDR3: TGCGCCAGCAGGCTCGTGGGGGCTCGGCCCAAAAACATTCAGTACTTC.

The chain uses TRBV6-6 and TRBJ1-5; D unclear. The ends were cut back, 6 bases at V and 3 bases at J, with 18 bases in the middle. The CDR3 is 16 residues long. Germline V gene lookup returns CDR1 MNHNY and CDR2 SVGAGI (reference sequence). The CDR3: CASRKEGGLTNQPQHF. Here the CDR3 DNA reads TGTGCCAGCAGAAAGGAGGGTGGGTTAACCAATCAGCCCCAGCATTTT.

The chain carries TRBV27 and TRBJ1-1, with 8 bases that match TRBD1. Germline assignment: CDR1 MNHEY and CDR2 SMNVEV (reference sequence). The CDR3 has 14 residues. The V and J ends lost 3 bases and 5 bases, in that order; junction bases with no gene match: 5. CDR3 in amino acids: CASSLQTGGTEAFF. In DNA, the CDR3 is TGTGCCAGCAGTTTGCAAACAGGGGGAACTGAAGCTTTCTTT.

The chain links TRBV5-5 to TRBJ1-2; no clear D. Per the germline V gene, CDR1 is SGHKS and CDR2 is YYEKEE (reference sequence). This CDR3 comprises 14 residues. Trimming cost V 1 base and J 5 bases, with 12 bases left between them. DNA of the CDR3: TGTGCCAGCAGCTTGAGCGAGACGGGATATGGCTACACCTTC. Its protein is CASSLSETGYGYTF.

The chain carries TRBV6-5 and TRBJ1-1, with 7 bases that match TRBD1. The CDR3 is 14 residues long. Trimming cost V 9 bases and J 1 base; bases outside gene matches: 8. CDR1 MNHEY and CDR2 SVGAGI come from the germline V gene. The CDR3 spells CASRTGVGNTEAFF. The DNA of the CDR3 is TGTGCCAGTAGAACAGGGGTTGGGAACACTGAAGCTTTCTTT.

This sequence joins TRBV19 and TRBJ2-1, with 8 bases fitting TRBD2. Germline CDR1 reads LNHDA; CDR2 reads SQIVND (reference sequence). The CDR3 contains 14 residues. Trimming cost V 6 bases and J 7 bases; bases outside gene matches: 8. The CDR3 loop is CASRRKREINEQFF. The CDR3 DNA sequence: TGTGCCAGTAGGAGGAAGCGGGAGATAAATGAGCAGTTCTTC.

The chain combines TRBV7-3 with TRBJ2-6; D possibly corresponds to TRBD1 (7 bases). The CDR3 runs to 17 residues. With 8 bases removed from V and 0 bases from J, the gap between germline ends came to 17 bases. The germline V gene encodes CDR1 SGHTA and CDR2 FQGTGA. Written as DNA, the CDR3 is TGTGCCAGCGGAGTTCCAGGGGGGCCCTCTGGGGCCAACGTCCTGACTTTC. Translation: CASGVPGGPSGANVLTF. The full variable domain, its missing parts supplied by reference TRBV7-3 and TRBJ2-6, is GAGVSQTPSNKVTEKGKYVELRCDPISGHTALYWYRQSLGQGPEFLIYFQGTGAADDSGLPNDRFFAVRPEGSVSTLKIQRTERGDSAVYLCASGVPGGPSGANVLTFGAGSRLTVL.

This clone came up once. V is TRBV18 and J is TRBJ2-5, with D perhaps TRBD2 (6 bases). Trimming stripped 3 bases from V and 4 bases from J, with 27 bases between. The CDR3 extends over 19 amino acids. Germline CDR1 KGHSH, CDR2 LQKENI. The CDR3 bases are TGTGCCAGCTCACCCTTCACCGGGAGCTCGGGACGAGGACCAGAGACCCAGTACTTC. Amino acids: CASSPFTGSSGRGPETQYF. Variable domain in full (rest from reference TRBV18 and TRBJ2-5): NAGVMQNPRHLVRRRGQEARLRCSPMKGHSHVYWYRQLPEEGLKFMVYLQKENIIDESGMPKERFSAEFPKEGPSILRIQQVVRGDSAAYFCASSPFTGSSGRGPETQYFGPGTRLLVL.

Many counts were recorded for this clone. V gene TRBV10-1 combines with J gene TRBJ2-7; 9 bases map to TRBD1. With 0 bases clipped from V and 5 bases from J, the junction kept 8 bases outside the gene matches. Germline V gene lookup returns CDR1 WNHNN and CDR2 SYGVQD (reference sequence). This CDR3 has 16 amino acids. The CDR3 DNA reads as TGCGCCAGCAGTGAGTCACCCGGGACAGGGATCCACGAGCAGTACTTC. Translating it yields CASSESPGTGIHEQYF.

This chain joins TRBV5-6 and TRBJ2-3; D may be TRBD2 (6 bases). Germline V gives CDR1 SGHDT, CDR2 YYEEEE. The CDR3 spans 11 residues. V lost 5 bases and J 6 bases, leaving 7 bases between the germline ends. The CDR3 DNA reads TGTGCCAGCAGTCGGGGGGATACGCAGTATTTT. It codes for CASSRGDTQYF.

This clone has more than one count but fewer than ten. V gene TRBV23-1 combines with J gene TRBJ1-5; D perhaps matches TRBD1 (6 bases). TRBV23-1 is given ORF status, its function remaining uncertain. V shed 2 bases and J shed 4 bases, with 15 bases lying between them. The CDR3 extends over 16 amino acids. CDR3 region: CASSQPTGRWNQPQHF. CDR3 nucleotide sequence: TGCGCCAGCAGTCAACCTACAGGGCGGTGGAATCAGCCCCAGCATTTT.

DNA for the CDR3: TGTGCCAGCAGCTCACCCGGGACTAGCGGGAGCGATGAGCAGTTCTTC. Residues: CASSSPGTSGSDEQFF. V gene TRBV28 combines with J gene TRBJ2-1; 14 bases map to TRBD2. With 6 bases clipped from V and 8 bases from J, the junction kept 9 bases outside the gene matches. Germline V gene sequence: CDR1 MDHEN, CDR2 SYDVKM. The CDR3 spans 16 residues.

In the case of this clone: One end of the junction fails to match germline, which may point to a read error. The V and J genes are TRBV4-3 and TRBJ2-7, with a possible D match to TRBD1 (6 bases). CDR1 LGHNA and CDR2 YSLEER come from the germline V gene. CDR3 length equals 14 residues. The CDR3 DNA reads TGCGCCAGCAGCCAAGATAGCAGGGGTTACGGGCAGTACTTC. Residues: CASSQDSRGYGQYF.

This clone occurred a few times. V and J are TRBV6-2 or TRBV6-3 and TRBJ1-5, with 7 nucleotides matching TRBD1. This CDR3 comprises 15 residues. J was trimmed by 2 bases and V by 5 bases; bases with no gene match: 6. Germline V gene data show CDR1 as MNHEY and CDR2 as SVGEGT. Here the CDR3 DNA reads TGTGCCAGCAGTCCGAATGGACAGGGCAATCAGCCCCAGCATTTT. Translation gives CASSPNGQGNQPQHF.

By share, this clone ranks as medium-sized. This chain connects TRBV4-1 to TRBJ2-7; possible D gene TRBD1, 6 bases. The ends were cut back, 2 bases at V and 2 bases at J, with 13 bases in the middle. CDR1 and CDR2 (germline): MGHRA, YSYEKL. The CDR3 has 15 amino acids. CDR3 loop: CASSQPRDTTYEQYF. The CDR3 bases are TGCGCCAGCAGCCAACCTCGGGACACCACCTACGAGCAGTACTTC.

The chain uses TRBV3-1 (or the pseudogene TRBV3-2) and TRBJ2-5; weak D call: TRBD2 (6 bases). Germline values: CDR1 LGHDT, CDR2 YNNKEL (reference sequence). The germline V and J ends were trimmed by 4 bases and 2 bases, with 14 bases remaining between them. The CDR3 loop spans 15 amino acids. The DNA of the CDR3 is TGTGCCAGCAGCCCTAGACTAGGTTGGCAAGAGACCCAGTACTTC. Its protein is CASSPRLGWQETQYF.

This chain links TRBV4-2 with TRBJ1-4; 12 positions match TRBD1. Losses at the gene ends were 0 bases for V and 8 bases for J; bases not matched to a gene: 4. The CDR3 extends over 16 amino acids. The V gene's germline CDR1 is LGHNA and CDR2 YNFKEQ. CDR3 DNA sequence: TGTGCCAGCAGCCAAGATCCCGGGACAGGGGGCGAAAAACTGTTTTTT. It translates to CASSQDPGTGGEKLFF.

The rearrangement links TRBV11-2 to TRBJ2-3, with 8 bases that match TRBD2. J lost 3 bases, V lost 5 bases, and 13 bases had no gene match. Germline V gene sequence: CDR1 SGHAT, CDR2 FQNNGV. The CDR3 covers 17 residues. CDR3 residues: CASSRTGDGGRTDTQYF. The CDR3 nucleotides read TGTGCCAGCAGCCGAACGGGGGACGGCGGGAGGACAGATACGCAGTATTTT.

The chain recombines TRBV19 with TRBJ1-6, with D unclear. Germline V CDR1 and CDR2: LNHDA, SQIVND (reference sequence). CDR3 length: 20 residues. The V end was cut by 1 base, the J end by 7 bases, with 26 bases between. The CDR3 nucleotides read TGTGCCAGTAGTATAGTTTATGGGCAGCGAGGAGGATCTGGGAATTCACCCCTCCACTTT. Translating it yields CASSIVYGQRGGSGNSPLHF.

The chain uses TRBV18 and TRBJ2-3; D remains ambiguous. Trimming left V 4 bases short and J 6 bases short, with 8 bases between. The germline V gene encodes CDR1 KGHSH and CDR2 LQKENI. CDR3 size: 12 residues. CDR3 nucleotide sequence: TGTGCCAGCTCACAGAACGCGGATACGCAGTATTTT. Amino acid sequence: CASSQNADTQYF.

The chain uses TRBV5-1 and TRBJ2-3, with TRBD2 identical over 10 bases. Per germline, CDR1 SGHRS and CDR2 YFSETQ. This CDR3 region has 17 residues. V lost 1 base, J lost 1 base, and 6 bases stayed unmatched. CDR3 sequence (DNA): TGCGCCAGCAGCTTGTTACTAGCGGGACAACGCACAGATACGCAGTATTTT. This translates into CASSLLLAGQRTDTQYF.

This chain connects TRBV5-1 to TRBJ2-7; D remains unclear. V lost 3 bases and J lost 2, with 9 bases in between. The CDR3 totals 13 residues. Germline V gene lookup returns CDR1 SGHRS and CDR2 YFSETQ. The CDR3 nucleotides read TGCGCCAGCAGCTACGAGGTAACCTACGAGCAGTACTTC. It translates to CASSYEVTYEQYF.

The V call is TRBV3-1 (or the pseudogene TRBV3-2), the J call TRBJ2-7, with 11 bases fitting TRBD2. Losses at the gene ends were 3 bases for V and 4 bases for J; bases not matched to a gene: 5. CDR1 LGHDT and CDR2 YNNKEL come from the germline V gene (reference sequence). This CDR3 contains 15 residues. DNA for the CDR3: TGTGCCAGCAGCCATAGCGGGGGGGCTGGTTACGAGCAGTACTTC. Amino acid sequence: CASSHSGGAGYEQYF.

This clone was observed a few times. The V and J genes are TRBV18 and TRBJ1-1; 9 positions agree with TRBD1. Germline V CDR1 and CDR2: KGHSH, LQKENI. The CDR3 sequence is 13 residues long. J was trimmed by 5 bases and V by 8 bases; bases with no gene match: 6. CDR3 sequence reads: CASRTGEETEAFF. The CDR3, as DNA: TGTGCCAGCCGGACAGGGGAGGAAACTGAAGCTTTCTTT.

The chain uses TRBV27 and TRBJ2-1; 14 bases agree with TRBD2. The germline CDR1 and CDR2 sequences are MNHEY and SMNVEV (reference sequence). V lost 7 bases and J lost 4; bases outside the gene matches: 6. CDR3 length equals 16 residues. This CDR3 is CASTPTSGGAYNEQFF. CDR3 sequence (DNA): TGTGCCAGCACTCCGACTAGCGGGGGGGCTTACAATGAGCAGTTCTTC.